A selection of T cell receptor beta chains follows, all from one sample in a study of blood T cell repertoires in COVID-19. Repertoires were generated with immunoSEQ multiplex PCR, while TCRdb's copy carries only in-frame clones and drops some. The top ten hold roughly 40% of the sample, which has under 85,000 clones, over 70% seen once. What was sequenced was peripheral blood. Every receptor here comes from a man at least 80 years old with active or convalescent COVID-19. The CDR3 runs from the conserved cysteine through the conserved F or W. D genes are given only for firm matches. For some rows the clone size is stated as once, few or many, or as a class when expanded; others skip it.

clone size: medium-sized; V gene: TRBV4-3; J gene: TRBJ2-3; D gene: TRBD2; CDR3 length: 15; CDR3 protein: CASSQSTGGTDTQYF; CDR3 DNA: TGCGCCAGCAGCCAATCGACGGGAGGGACAGATACGCAGTATTTT
clone size: NA; V gene: TRBV11-2; J gene: TRBJ2-1; D gene: NA; CDR3 length: 13; CDR3 protein: CASSLEQVVYQFF; CDR3 DNA: TGTGCCAGCAGCTTAGAACAGGTGGTGTACCAGTTCTTC
clone size: NA; V gene: TRBV7-2; J gene: TRBJ1-2; D gene: NA; CDR3 length: 13; CDR3 protein: CASSLAVSDGYTF; CDR3 DNA: TGTGCCAGCAGCTTAGCAGTGAGCGATGGCTACACCTTC
clone size: NA; V gene: TRBV7-9; J gene: TRBJ2-5; D gene: NA; CDR3 length: 15; CDR3 protein: CASSLGVYSEETQYF; CDR3 DNA: TGTGCCAGCAGCTTAGGTGTGTACAGTGAAGAGACCCAGTACTTC
clone size: NA; V gene: TRBV5-5; J gene: TRBJ2-6; D gene: TRBD1; CDR3 length: 16; CDR3 protein: CASRGTGVVGANVLTF; CDR3 DNA: TGTGCCAGCAGGGGGACAGGGGTCGTTGGGGCCAACGTCCTGACTTTC
clone size: NA; V gene: TRBV5-1; J gene: TRBJ2-1; D gene: TRBD2; CDR3 length: 16; CDR3 protein: CASSPTGTSGTSEQFF; CDR3 DNA: TGCGCCAGCAGCCCGACTGGGACTAGCGGGACCAGTGAGCAGTTCTTC
clone size: NA; V gene: TRBV28; J gene: TRBJ1-6; D gene: TRBD1; CDR3 length: 14; CDR3 protein: CASSYWTGNSPLHF; CDR3 DNA: TGTGCCAGCAGTTATTGGACAGGGAATTCACCCCTCCACTTT
clone size: NA; V gene: TRBV28; J gene: TRBJ1-5; D gene: NA; CDR3 length: 15; CDR3 protein: CASSLWGSGGQPQHF; CDR3 DNA: TGTGCCAGCAGTTTATGGGGTTCTGGCGGTCAGCCCCAGCATTTT
clone size: once; V gene: TRBV6-5; J gene: TRBJ1-4; D gene: TRBD1; CDR3 length: 14; CDR3 protein: CASSPQTGPEKLFF; CDR3 DNA: TGTGCCAGCAGCCCCCAGACAGGGCCTGAAAAACTGTTTTTT
clone size: NA; V gene: TRBV23-1; J gene: TRBJ2-1; D gene: TRBD2; CDR3 length: 19; CDR3 protein: CASSPAREIGTSGSNEQFF; CDR3 DNA: TGCGCCAGCAGCCCCGCCAGGGAAATCGGGACTAGCGGGAGCAATGAGCAGTTCTTC
clone size: NA; V gene: TRBV9; J gene: TRBJ2-1; D gene: TRBD2; CDR3 length: 15; CDR3 protein: CASSPKGLANNEQFF; CDR3 DNA: TGTGCCAGCAGCCCAAAGGGACTAGCGAATAATGAGCAGTTCTTC
clone size: NA; V gene: TRBV24-1; J gene: TRBJ1-5; D gene: TRBD1; CDR3 length: 13; CDR3 protein: CATSGTGDQPQHF; CDR3 DNA: TGTGCCACCAGTGGGACAGGAGATCAGCCCCAGCATTTT
clone size: NA; V gene: TRBV19; J gene: TRBJ2-1; D gene: NA; CDR3 length: 15; CDR3 protein: CASSILGDPYNEQFF; CDR3 DNA: TGTGCCAGTAGTATCCTAGGGGATCCCTACAATGAGCAGTTCTTC
clone size: few; V gene: TRBV20-1; J gene: TRBJ1-1; D gene: NA; CDR3 length: 11; CDR3 protein: CSSYLNTEAFF; CDR3 DNA: TGCAGTTCTTATTTGAACACTGAAGCTTTCTTT
clone size: NA; V gene: TRBV28; J gene: TRBJ1-1; D gene: TRBD1; CDR3 length: 19; CDR3 protein: CASSFYLAGGALISTEAFF; CDR3 DNA: TGTGCCAGCAGTTTTTACTTGGCAGGGGGCGCACTTATAAGTACTGAAGCTTTCTTT
clone size: NA; V gene: TRBV5-6; J gene: TRBJ1-2; D gene: NA; CDR3 length: 15; CDR3 protein: CASSSGRVPNYGYTF; CDR3 DNA: TGTGCCAGCAGCTCTGGCCGGGTTCCCAACTATGGCTACACCTTC
clone size: NA; V gene: TRBV19; J gene: TRBJ2-7; D gene: TRBD1; CDR3 length: 14; CDR3 protein: CASRTGTGKSEQYF; CDR3 DNA: TGTGCCAGTAGAACCGGGACAGGGAAGAGCGAGCAGTACTTC
clone size: NA; V gene: TRBV18; J gene: TRBJ1-3; D gene: NA; CDR3 length: 15; CDR3 protein: CASSPPAGTSNTIYF; CDR3 DNA: TGTGCCAGCTCACCACCAGCGGGGACGTCAAACACCATATATTTT
clone size: once; V gene: TRBV10-2; J gene: TRBJ1-4; D gene: NA; CDR3 length: 14; CDR3 protein: CASSIRGGHEKLFF; CDR3 DNA: TGCGCCAGCAGTATCCGGGGAGGGCATGAAAAACTGTTTTTT
clone size: NA; V gene: TRBV7-9; J gene: TRBJ1-4; D gene: NA; CDR3 length: 15; CDR3 protein: CASSLRGARSEKLFF; CDR3 DNA: TGTGCCAGCAGCTTACGGGGGGCGCGCAGTGAAAAACTGTTTTTT
clone size: NA; V gene: TRBV5-1; J gene: TRBJ1-3; D gene: NA; CDR3 length: 16; CDR3 protein: CASTSGGPRSGNTIYF; CDR3 DNA: TGCGCCAGCACCTCGGGAGGTCCGCGCTCTGGAAACACCATATATTTT
clone size: NA; V gene: TRBV12-3/TRBV12-4; J gene: TRBJ2-2; D gene: NA; CDR3 length: 13; CDR3 protein: CASTWDYTGELFF; CDR3 DNA: TGTGCCAGCACCTGGGACTACACCGGGGAGCTGTTTTTT
clone size: NA; V gene: TRBV9; J gene: TRBJ2-3; D gene: NA; CDR3 length: 13; CDR3 protein: CASSVVSLDTQYF; CDR3 DNA: TGTGCCAGCAGCGTAGTTTCCTTAGATACGCAGTATTTT
clone size: NA; V gene: TRBV9; J gene: TRBJ1-2; D gene: NA; CDR3 length: 13; CDR3 protein: CASNLGSRYGYTF; CDR3 DNA: TGTGCCAGCAATCTGGGCAGCCGTTATGGCTACACCTTC
clone size: NA; V gene: TRBV30; J gene: TRBJ1-1; D gene: TRBD1; CDR3 length: 13; CDR3 protein: CAWGGTAETEAFF; CDR3 DNA: TGTGCCTGGGGGGGGACAGCGGAAACTGAAGCTTTCTTT
clone size: once; V gene: TRBV10-3; J gene: TRBJ2-3; D gene: NA; CDR3 length: 17; CDR3 protein: CAISESLRATGVDTQYF; CDR3 DNA: TGTGCCATCAGTGAGTCACTGCGGGCGACGGGTGTAGATACGCAGTATTTT
clone size: NA; V gene: TRBV6-1; J gene: TRBJ1-4; D gene: TRBD1; CDR3 length: 15; CDR3 protein: CASSESWDRIEKLFF; CDR3 DNA: TGTGCCAGCAGTGAATCCTGGGACAGAATAGAAAAACTGTTTTTT
clone size: NA; V gene: TRBV14; J gene: TRBJ2-1; D gene: TRBD2; CDR3 length: 23; CDR3 protein: CASSQDRPTSGFLELGKKPEQFF; CDR3 DNA: TGTGCCAGCAGCCAAGATAGGCCGACTAGCGGGTTCCTTGAATTAGGAAAGAAACCCGAGCAGTTCTTC